Listed here is a single T cell receptor (beta chain). The sample is drawn from a study of blood T cell repertoires in COVID-19. For the study at large: Some COVID-19 samples were acute and others convalescent; all came from the United States, Italy and Spain. T cells, B-cell-depleted T cells, or PBMCs provided the cDNA or gDNA that served as material.

In the source study's methods: Reference gene primer amplification gave nucleated cell count estimates. Only in-frame clones appear in the TCRdb table, and some are missing; sequencing was by immunoSEQ multiplex PCR. V and J calls and clone size are copied from that table; D and trimming were computed from the DNA. The sample records 150,000 or so clones, roughly 80% being singletons. CDR1 is LGHDT and CDR2 is YNNKEL in the germline V gene (reference sequence). The CDR3 extends over 15 amino acids. V shed 5 bases and J 2 bases; nucleotides not matched to a gene: 5. V is TRBV3-1 (or the pseudogene TRBV3-2) and J is TRBJ1-5, with 8 bases aligning to TRBD1. Source material: peripheral blood. The receptor was isolated from a woman aged 55-70 years with acute or convalescent COVID-19. The CDR3 protein is CASSATGVGNQPQHF. Written as DNA, the CDR3 is TGTGCCAGCAGCGCGACAGGGGTGGGCAATCAGCCCCAGCATTTT.